This T cell receptor (beta chain) stems from a study of shared clonotypes between healthy human individuals. Study-wide results and limits: A limitation of the genetic and exposure-history diversity represented arose from few donors.

Remarks on this clone: What it binds is not known.

From CD4+ cells came CD45RA+ naive and CD45RA-negative memory subsets. Assay runs were performed at deep level. Authors' data handling: Quality scores were absent from the junction-only immunoSEQ sequences, so filtering differed. Assay used: immunoSEQ multiplex PCR; TCRdb lists only in-frame clones, some missing. The V and J calls and clone size are taken from that table; D and trimming were inferred from the DNA. Here the sample spans under 1,100,000 clones, approximately 76% being singletons. With 1 base clipped from V and 5 bases from J, the junction kept 4 bases outside the gene matches. From germline, CDR1 is MDHEN and CDR2 SYDVKM. The CDR3 runs to 16 residues.

The specimen sequenced was memory CD4+ T cells sorted from blood. Subset specified: CD45RA-negative fraction. This receptor was obtained from a man younger than 35 in good health. V and J are TRBV28 and TRBJ2-1, with TRBD1 matching over 11 bases. The CDR3 is CASSLFGQGANNEQFF. CDR3 DNA: TGTGCCAGCAGTTTATTCGGACAGGGGGCGAACAATGAGCAGTTCTTC.